Shown below are 22 T cell receptor beta chains from a single sample sequenced in a study of cytomegalovirus exposure and HLA in healthy donors. Only in-frame clones appear in the TCRdb table, and some are missing; sequencing was by immunoSEQ multiplex PCR. The data hold fewer than 200,000 clones, with 85% to 90% observed a single time. Input material: PBMCs. These receptors were collected from a woman aged 30 to 39 in good health and CMV-seronegative.

V is TRBV5-1 and J is TRBJ2-5; the match to TRBD2 covers 7 bases. Trimming cost V 2 bases and J 2 bases; bases outside gene matches: 3. CDR1 is SGHRS, CDR2 YFSETQ, per germline. This CDR3 region has 14 residues. DNA of the CDR3: TGCGCCAGCAGCTTTGGGGGGGGGCAAGAGACCCAGTACTTC. Translating gives CASSFGGGQETQYF.

The gene calls are TRBV9 and TRBJ2-1; 8 bases agree with TRBD2. Germline-derived CDR1 and CDR2 are SGDLS and YYNGEE. The CDR3 loop spans 16 amino acids. With V trimmed by 0 bases and J by 4 bases, 6 bases remained unmatched. CDR3 sequence: CASSVVGSGGYNEQFF. CDR3 sequence (DNA): TGTGCCAGCAGCGTAGTCGGGAGCGGGGGTTACAATGAGCAGTTCTTC. Full variable domain (missing parts from reference TRBV9 and TRBJ2-1): DSGVTQTPKHLITATGQRVTLRCSPRSGDLSVYWYQQSLDQGLQFLIQYYNGEERAKGNILERFSAQQFPDLHSELNLSSLELGDSALYFCASSVVGSGGYNEQFFGPGTRLTVL.

The chain recombines TRBV6-5 with TRBJ2-5; 12 bases map to TRBD2. CDR1 and CDR2 from the germline V gene are MNHEY and SVGAGI. Trimming removed 5 bases from V and 5 bases from J; junction bases left unmatched: 6. The CDR3 is 15 amino acids. CDR3 DNA: TGTGCCAGCAGTCCTACTAGCGGGGGGCACGAGACCCAGTACTTC. Translating it yields CASSPTSGGHETQYF.

The rearrangement uses TRBV4-1 and TRBJ1-1; 8 nucleotides match TRBD1. The CDR3 has 15 residues. With V trimmed by 1 base and J by 3 bases, 4 bases remained unmatched. Germline V gene sequence: CDR1 MGHRA, CDR2 YSYEKL. For the CDR3, the DNA is TGCGCCAGCAGCCAAGCGGACAGGGCGGACACTGAAGCTTTCTTT. Translation gives CASSQADRADTEAFF.

The chain has TRBV27 and TRBJ2-7; 8 bases agree with TRBD1. The junction had 10 bases not matched to a gene; V was cut back by 5 bases and J by 1 base. Germline V CDR1 and CDR2: MNHEY, SMNVEV (reference sequence). The CDR3 sequence is 16 residues long. The CDR3 nucleotides are TGTGCCAGCAGTATTTATGGGGACAGGAGGTCCTACGAGCAGTACTTC. This gives the protein CASSIYGDRRSYEQYF.

The V call is TRBV2, the J call TRBJ2-5, with 8 bases aligning to TRBD2. CDR1 is SNHLY, CDR2 FYNNEI, per germline. The CDR3 is 15 amino acids. The V gene end was trimmed by 4 bases and the J gene end by 3 bases; junction bases not matched to a gene: 7. The CDR3 nucleotides are TGTGCCAGCAGTGGGGGCCGGGGGGGGGAAGAGACCCAGTACTTC. It translates to CASSGGRGGEETQYF.

V usage is TRBV5-1 and J usage is TRBJ2-7, with D perhaps matching TRBD1 (5 bases). CDR1 SGHRS and CDR2 YFSETQ come from the germline V gene. There are 13 residues in the CDR3. Trimming removed 4 bases from V and 5 bases from J, with 13 bases in between. The CDR3 DNA sequence: TGCGCCAGCAGCCATTTAGGGGTCCACGAGCAGTACTTC. This encodes CASSHLGVHEQYF.

J is TRBJ2-1 and V is TRBV9, with D perhaps matching TRBD2 (5 bases). V lost 6 bases to trimming and J lost 8 bases, with 21 bases between them. The germline V gene encodes CDR1 SGDLS and CDR2 YYNGEE. CDR3 length equals 15 residues. The CDR3 coding sequence is TGTGCCAGCAACCTAGGAGGTTTGGTATCTGATGAGCAGTTCTTC. This codes for CASNLGGLVSDEQFF.

Here the CDR3 reads CASSSTPPGQLAEQYF. In nucleotides, the CDR3 is TGTGCCAGCAGCTCGACCCCTCCGGGACAGTTGGCCGAGCAGTACTTC. The chain carries TRBV7-9 and TRBJ2-7, with 7 bases that match TRBD1. The germline gives CDR1 SEHNR, CDR2 FQNEAQ (reference sequence). The CDR3 is 16 residues long. V shed 4 bases and J 6 bases; nucleotides not matched to a gene: 15.

The rearrangement uses TRBV5-1 and TRBJ2-2; TRBD1 might be the D (5 bases). The CDR3 length is 16 residues. Germline V CDR1 and CDR2: SGHRS, YFSETQ. V shed 4 bases and J shed 1 base, with 14 bases lying between them. The CDR3 DNA follows: TGCGCCAGCAGCCTGCTACGTGGACAGAACACCGGGGAGCTGTTTTTT. It translates to CASSLLRGQNTGELFF.

The chain carries TRBV18 and TRBJ2-2; 7 nucleotides line up with TRBD1. Germline assignment: CDR1 KGHSH and CDR2 LQKENI. CDR3 size: 17 residues. J lost 1 base, V lost 2 bases, and 7 bases had no gene match. Here the CDR3 reads CASSPYSGTENTGELFF. The CDR3 DNA sequence: TGTGCCAGCTCACCATACTCCGGGACAGAGAACACCGGGGAGCTGTTTTTT.

The gene calls are TRBV18 and TRBJ2-6; D may be TRBD1 (6 bases). V was trimmed by 5 bases and J by 0 bases, leaving 11 bases between them. This CDR3 spans 16 amino acids. Germline values: CDR1 KGHSH, CDR2 LQKENI. In DNA form, the CDR3 reads TGTGCCAGCTCAGCCGGACAGATCTCTGGGGCCAACGTCCTGACTTTC. It codes for CASSAGQISGANVLTF. The complete variable domain, with remaining parts taken from reference TRBV18 and TRBJ2-6, reads NAGVMQNPRHLVRRRGQEARLRCSPMKGHSHVYWYRQLPEEGLKFMVYLQKENIIDESGMPKERFSAEFPKEGPSILRIQQVVRGDSAAYFCASSAGQISGANVLTFGAGSRLTVL.

The chain recombines TRBV18 with TRBJ2-5, with 12 nucleotides matching TRBD2. From germline, CDR1 is KGHSH and CDR2 LQKENI. This CDR3 has 16 residues. With V trimmed by 3 bases and J by 5 bases, 7 bases remained unmatched. The CDR3 is CASSPQTSGGGETQYF. DNA of the CDR3: TGTGCCAGCTCACCGCAGACTAGCGGGGGCGGGGAGACCCAGTACTTC.

The gene calls are TRBV11-2 and TRBJ2-7; D call uncertain. The germline CDR1 and CDR2 sequences are SGHAT and FQNNGV. CDR3 size: 12 residues. The V gene lost 1 base and the J gene lost 3 bases, with 4 bases spanning the gap. The CDR3 DNA follows: TGTGCCAGCAGCTTAGCTAACTACGAGCAGTACTTC. It yields the protein CASSLANYEQYF.

The rearrangement joins TRBV6-1 to TRBJ2-1; unclear D gene. CDR1 is MNHNS, CDR2 SASEGT, per germline. The CDR3 consists of 13 residues. V lost 6 bases, J lost 7 bases, and 13 bases lay in between. For the CDR3, the DNA is TGTGCCAGCAGCCCGCGATACGGGAATGAGCAGTTCTTC. It encodes CASSPRYGNEQFF.

The V call is TRBV5-1, the J call TRBJ1-4, with TRBD1 as a possible D gene (6 bases). From germline, CDR1 is SGHRS and CDR2 YFSETQ. CDR3 length: 17 residues. V lost 4 bases, J lost 8 bases, and 24 bases lay in between. CDR3 loop: CASSRSFRQDHREKLFF. CDR3 in DNA: TGCGCCAGCAGCCGCTCCTTTCGACAGGACCACAGGGAAAAACTGTTTTTT.

The chain recombines TRBV7-6 with TRBJ2-5; possibly TRBD2 for D (5 bases). The germline V gene has CDR1 SGHVS and CDR2 FNYEAQ. Deletions cut 5 bases from V and 9 bases from J, with 40 bases between. The CDR3 totals 21 residues. The CDR3 DNA reads as TGTGCCAGCAGCCCCCTCACGGGTGCCTTCGGGGAAATATCGGGGTACCAGTCCCAGTACTTC. It codes for CASSPLTGAFGEISGYQSQYF.

This clone was picked up a small number of times. The chain links TRBV6-6 to TRBJ1-2; D may be TRBD1 (6 bases). The CDR3 runs to 13 residues. Trimming left V 8 bases short and J 4 bases short, with 14 bases between. Germline-derived CDR1 and CDR2 are MNHNY and SVGAGI (reference sequence). CDR3 protein: CASGTQGSYGYTF. The CDR3 bases are TGTGCCAGCGGAACACAGGGAAGCTATGGCTACACCTTC.

This clone was seen more than once but under ten times. This chain uses TRBV5-8 with TRBJ1-2, with D possibly matching TRBD1 (6 bases). Trimming took off 3 bases at V and 6 bases at J, with 12 bases between the two ends. The length of the CDR3 is 13 residues. Germline assignment: CDR1 SGHTS and CDR2 YDEGEE. The CDR3 DNA reads TGTGCCAGCAGCTCGCAGGGGCCCAATGGCTACACCTTC. Amino acids: CASSSQGPNGYTF.

V gene TRBV28 combines with J gene TRBJ2-7; the match to TRBD2 covers 7 bases. CDR1 is MDHEN and CDR2 is SYDVKM in the germline V gene. The junction had 7 bases not matched to a gene; V was cut back by 6 bases and J by 2 bases. The CDR3 contains 14 residues. CDR3 residues: CASRQMGGPYEQYF. Written as DNA, the CDR3 is TGTGCCAGCAGGCAAATGGGAGGGCCCTACGAGCAGTACTTC.

The V call is TRBV7-9, the J call TRBJ1-6; possibly TRBD1 for D (6 bases). Germline assignment: CDR1 SEHNR and CDR2 FQNEAQ (reference sequence). The V end lost 5 bases, the J end lost 13 bases, and 18 bases lay between the germline ends. This CDR3 comprises 14 residues. This CDR3 reads CASSPRGTSSPLHF. CDR3 in DNA: TGTGCCAGCAGCCCGAGGGGGACCTCCAGCCCCCTCCACTTT.

This clone was observed once. This chain joins TRBV6-1 and TRBJ1-4; TRBD1 matches 8 bases. V was pared by 2 bases and J by 8 bases, with 7 bases of the junction left unmatched. Looked up from germline, CDR1 is MNHNS and CDR2 is SASEGT. This CDR3 contains 15 residues. The chain's CDR3 is CASSEFNRGEEKLFF. The CDR3 DNA follows: TGTGCCAGCAGTGAATTTAACAGGGGGGAGGAAAAACTGTTTTTT.